These T cell receptor beta chains were read from a single sample in a study of cytomegalovirus exposure and HLA in healthy donors. Sequenced by immunoSEQ multiplex PCR; TCRdb stores in-frame clones only, minus some. Among approximately 170,000 clones listed, 75% to 90% were seen once. Sequenced: PBMCs. These receptors originate from a man aged 45-60 years in good health and CMV-seropositive. Each CDR3 is given with its conserved first and last residue.

v_call	cdr3_length	j_call	cdr3_aa
TRBV5-4	15	TRBJ2-5	CASSLKTGSQETQYF
TRBV9	16	TRBJ2-2	CASSPTSGGAPGELFF
TRBV9	16	TRBJ2-6	CASSAGGGLGANVLTF
TRBV4-3	14	-	CASSQDGTAYEQYF
TRBV28	14	TRBJ1-4	CASSFGRGREKLFF
TRBV29-1	17	TRBJ2-1	CSVDKSRLAGIDNEQFF
TRBV19	16	TRBJ1-5	CASSGESGQGNQPQHF
TRBV7-9	14	-	CASRGTGGAYEQYF
TRBV9	15	TRBJ2-7	CASSVGEGIGYEQYF
TRBV19	14	TRBJ1-6	CASSIGQIGSPLHF
TRBV13	13	TRBJ1-1	CASSLEGATEAFF
TRBV5-1	15	TRBJ2-7	CASSTRQGAGYEQYF
TRBV5-1	16	TRBJ1-2	CASSSNPGQINYGYTF
TRBV5-1	13	TRBJ1-1	CASSSDFGTEAFF
TRBV5-1	14	TRBJ2-5	CASSSRTSEETQYF
TRBV9	15	TRBJ2-7	CASSVDGGRSDEQYF
TRBV11-2	14	TRBJ1-3	CASSLSSSGNTIYF
TRBV4-2	16	TRBJ2-7	CASSQEGLGPPYEQYF
TRBV28	14	TRBJ1-5	CASSTTGSNQPQHF
TRBV7-6	13	TRBJ1-6	CASGDRVGSPLHF
TRBV5-1	13	TRBJ1-2	CASSLVAGVGYTF
TRBV29-1	11	TRBJ2-7	CSGGTAYEQYF
TRBV7-9	18	TRBJ1-1	CASSLGKGDRGRDTEAFF
TRBV6-6	15	TRBJ1-1	CASRGPTGMNTEAFF
TRBV5-4	14	TRBJ2-7	CASGQTGGHYEQYF